The 2 T cell receptor beta chains listed next were all sequenced from one sample in a study of cytomegalovirus exposure and HLA in healthy donors. PCR employed 60 Vbeta and 13 Jbeta primers. Some clones are missing from TCRdb's copy, which holds only in-frame ones; the method was immunoSEQ multiplex PCR. The data hold 150,000 to 200,000 clones, with over 80% observed a single time. Sample: PBMCs. These receptors all come from a male donor in good health and CMV-seronegative.

The chain joins TRBV20-1 to TRBJ2-5; possible D gene TRBD2, 5 bases. This CDR3 region has 11 residues. Germline CDR1 DFQATT, CDR2 SNEGSKA (reference sequence). The V and J ends lost 7 bases and 11 bases respectively, with 17 bases between them. CDR3 in amino acids: CSGGSAEEQYF. The CDR3 DNA reads as TGCAGTGGAGGGAGCGCAGAAGAGCAGTACTTC.

This clone occurred once. V and J are TRBV6-5 and TRBJ1-2; 7 bases fit TRBD1. This CDR3 region has 14 residues. The J segment lost 0 bases and the V segment lost 6 bases, leaving 4 bases of the junction unmatched. Germline V lookup: CDR1 MNHEY, CDR2 SVGAGI. The CDR3 DNA sequence: TGTGCCAGCAGCCGACAGGGCACTAACTATGGCTACACCTTC. Translation: CASSRQGTNYGYTF.